The 30 T cell receptor beta chains given below trace back to one sample, sequenced in a study of Graves' ophthalmopathy and Graves' hyperthyroidism. Amplification targeted the TCR beta CDR3 regions, with RNA transcripts as the source material. HTBI-primed first-round RT-PCR preceded second-round multiplex PCR. TCRdb re-called the multiplex PCR reads with MiXCR, one entry per CDR3 protein. The data contain hundreds of thousands of distinct CDR3 sequences, roughly 39% of them seen just once; the ten biggest clones take up 3% to 4%. Material: peripheral blood. These receptors all come from an adult man with Graves' ophthalmopathy.

This clonotype was picked up a small number of times. The rearrangement uses TRBV5-1 and TRBJ1-1; TRBD1 might be the D (6 bases). Trimming took 4 bases from V and 6 from J, leaving 16 bases between them. There are 14 residues in the CDR3. In germline, CDR1 is SGHRS, CDR2 YFSETQ. CDR3 in DNA: TGCGCCAGCAGCCCGAGACAGGCCGCCTCTGAAGCTTTCTTT. This sequence encodes CASSPRQAASEAFF.

The table lists this clonotype with many counts. The V call is TRBV7-9, the J call TRBJ1-3; D gene uncertain. Per the germline V gene, CDR1 is SEHNR and CDR2 is FQNEAQ (reference sequence). Trimming took 7 bases from V and 0 from J, leaving 10 bases between them. This CDR3 is built from 14 residues. This CDR3 is CASNSGVSGNTIYF. CDR3 DNA: TGTGCCAGCAACTCCGGGGTCTCTGGAAACACCATATATTTT.

In this sample, this clonotype turned up many times. The chain uses TRBV27 and TRBJ2-7; weak D call: TRBD2 (6 bases). V dropped 5 bases and J dropped 5 bases, with 13 bases sitting between them. Germline CDR1 reads MNHEY; CDR2 reads SMNVEV (reference sequence). This CDR3 spans 13 amino acids. This CDR3 is CASSPEGPHEQYF. The CDR3 nucleotides read TGTGCCAGCAGTCCGGAGGGCCCCCACGAGCAGTACTTC.

The chain is built from TRBV14 and TRBJ1-2, with D possibly being TRBD1 (6 bases). This CDR3 is 16 amino acids long. V lost 2 bases to trimming and J lost 4 bases, with 17 bases between them. Germline CDR1 is SGHDN and CDR2 is FVKESK. The CDR3 nucleotides are TGTGCCAGCAGCCAACTCCATGGGGGGCCCATCTATGGCTACACCTTC. The encoded protein is CASSQLHGGPIYGYTF.

On this clonotype itself: The limits of the CDR3 on the DNA are not certain, so only TCRdb's listed CDR3 is given. The J gene is TRBJ2-2, the V gene TRBV25-1; TRBD1, the table's D call, lacks a check against the DNA. The CDR3 length is 18 residues, termini included. Germline assignment: CDR1 MGHDK and CDR2 SYGVNS. The CDR3 is CASSEFRLGATNTGSCFF.

In its sample, this clonotype was seen a few times. The chain combines TRBV29-1 with TRBJ1-2; perhaps TRBD1 as D (5 bases). V shed 7 bases and J shed 3 bases, with 9 bases lying between them. There are 11 residues in the CDR3. Germline V gives CDR1 SQVTM, CDR2 ANQGSEA. The CDR3 DNA sequence: TGCAGCGACCAGGGTCACTATGGCTACACCTTC. This codes for CSDQGHYGYTF. The full variable domain, in which reference TRBV29-1 and TRBJ1-2 provide the parts outside the CDR3, is SAVISQKPSRDICQRGTSLTIQCQVDSQVTMMFWYRQQPGQSLTLIATANQGSEATYESGFVIDKFPISRPNLTFSTLTVSNMSPEDSSIYLCSDQGHYGYTFGSGTRLTVV.

This clonotype was seen at least ten times. The chain recombines TRBV20-1 with TRBJ2-7; D uncertain. Germline V gene lookup returns CDR1 DFQATT and CDR2 SNEGSKA (reference sequence). Trimming removed 1 base at V and 0 bases at J, with 7 bases between. The CDR3 is 13 residues long. CDR3 amino acids: CSARVAYSYEQYF. CDR3 sequence (DNA): TGCAGTGCTAGAGTCGCATACTCCTACGAGCAGTACTTC.

This clonotype was found a few times. The chain recombines TRBV3-1 with TRBJ1-2; perhaps TRBD1 as D (5 bases). The CDR3 totals 13 residues. In germline, CDR1 is LGHDT, CDR2 YNNKEL (reference sequence). Trimming pared 0 bases from V and 8 bases from J, leaving 10 bases between. The CDR3, as DNA: TGTGCCAGCAGCCAAGATTGGGGGACCGGCTACACCTTC. It is translated as CASSQDWGTGYTF.

This clonotype was picked up many times. The chain carries TRBV7-2 and TRBJ2-5, with TRBD2 identical over 12 bases. Trimming at V came to 5 bases and at J to 5 bases, leaving 9 bases not matched to a gene. From germline, CDR1 is SGHTA and CDR2 FQGNSA. This CDR3 is built from 16 residues. This CDR3 reads CASSTASGGAGETQYF. As DNA, the CDR3 is TGTGCCAGCAGCACCGCTAGCGGGGGGGCAGGGGAGACCCAGTACTTC.

On this clonotype: A much larger clone lies a single base off, so this may be a read error. The rearrangement uses TRBV12-3 or TRBV12-4 and TRBJ1-4, with TRBD1 matching 7 bases. V was clipped by 8 bases and J by 5 bases; unmatched bases: 8. The CDR3 is 14 residues long. The CDR3 here is CASARDRRNEKLFF. The DNA for the CDR3 is TGTGCCAGCGCCCGGGACAGAAGGAATGAAAAACTGTTTTTT.

In this sample, this clonotype turned up many times. The rearrangement links TRBV11-2 to TRBJ1-4; TRBD1 matches 8 bases. Germline loops: CDR1 SGHAT, CDR2 FQNNGV. The junction had 4 bases not matched to a gene; V was cut back by 6 bases and J by 7 bases. CDR3 length equals 13 residues. CDR3 sequence reads: CASRGRGPEKLFF. CDR3 bases: TGTGCCAGCAGAGGCAGGGGGCCTGAAAAACTGTTTTTT.

As concerns this clonotype: A much larger clone lies a single base off, so this may be a read error. The chain links TRBV19 to TRBJ1-5; 9 bases are shared with TRBD1. Germline CDR1 and CDR2: LNHDA and SQIVND (reference sequence). The CDR3 extends over 15 amino acids. The chain's CDR3 is CPSQRDRERGQPQHF. CDR3 sequence (DNA): TGTCCCAGTCAACGGGACAGGGAGAGGGGTCAGCCCCAGCATTTT. Supplemented by reference TRBV19 and TRBJ1-5, the full variable domain reads DGGITQSPKYLFRKEGQNVTLSCEQNLNHDAMYWYRQDPGQGLRLIYYSQIVNDFQKGDIAEGYSVSREKKESFPLTVTSAQKNPTAFYLCPSQRDRERGQPQHFGDGTRLSIL.

This clonotype was counted at least ten times. The genes are TRBV20-1 and TRBJ1-1; tentatively, D is TRBD1 (5 bases). Germline values: CDR1 DFQATT, CDR2 SNEGSKA (reference sequence). The CDR3 extends over 13 amino acids. The V end lost 1 base, the J end lost 3 bases, and 9 bases lay between the germline ends. CDR3 residues: CSARGQRYTEAFF. The CDR3 bases are TGCAGTGCTAGAGGACAGCGCTACACTGAAGCTTTCTTT.

Notes on this clonotype: A much larger clone differs by one base, so this may be a read error. The chain joins TRBV9 to TRBJ1-4; no definite D call. Between the trimmed V and J ends, which lost 2 bases and 5 bases, there was a span of 10 bases. Germline CDR1 SGDLS, CDR2 YYNGEE. The CDR3 sequence is 14 residues long. The CDR3 here is CASSVLPGNEKLFF. DNA for the CDR3: TGTGCCAGCAGCGTTTTGCCGGGGAATGAAAAACTGTTTTTT.

This clonotype appeared a few times. The rearrangement joins TRBV6-6 to TRBJ2-5, with D possibly matching TRBD2 (5 bases). V was trimmed by 5 bases and J by 4 bases, leaving 17 bases between them. This CDR3 comprises 15 residues. In germline, CDR1 is MNHNY, CDR2 SVGAGI (reference sequence). The CDR3 loop is CASSDGELARETQYF. CDR3 bases: TGTGCCAGCAGTGATGGGGAGTTAGCGAGAGAGACCCAGTACTTC.

The genes are TRBV2 and TRBJ1-5, with D uncertain. The CDR3 loop spans 13 amino acids. Germline CDR1 reads SNHLY; CDR2 reads FYNNEI. With 8 bases removed from V and 6 bases from J, the gap between germline ends came to 14 bases. The CDR3 is CASRTWGGQPQHF. The DNA of the CDR3 is TGTGCCAGCCGTACGTGGGGAGGTCAGCCCCAGCATTTT.

This clonotype was recorded many times. The V gene is TRBV6-6, the J gene TRBJ1-3, with 7 bases lining up with TRBD1. The CDR3 has 15 amino acids. Trimming cost V 2 bases and J 0 bases; bases outside gene matches: 1. Per the germline V gene, CDR1 is MNHNY and CDR2 is SVGAGI (reference sequence). This chain's CDR3 is CASSYDRASGNTIYF. The CDR3 bases are TGTGCCAGCAGTTACGACAGGGCCTCTGGAAACACCATATATTTT.

This clonotype was picked up many times. The rearrangement joins TRBV25-1 to TRBJ1-2, with 9 bases identical to TRBD1. Germline V gene lookup returns CDR1 MGHDK and CDR2 SYGVNS. J lost 2 bases, V lost 7 bases, and 5 bases had no gene match. The CDR3 length is 14 residues. CDR3 region: CASTPDRGNYGYTF. CDR3 sequence (DNA): TGTGCCAGCACCCCGGACAGGGGAAACTATGGCTACACCTTC.

J is TRBJ1-5 and V is TRBV19, with D perhaps TRBD1 (6 bases). The V end lost 6 bases, the J end lost 7 bases, and 22 bases lay between the germline ends. From germline, CDR1 is LNHDA and CDR2 SQIVND (reference sequence). The CDR3 sequence is 16 residues long. CDR3 DNA: TGTGCCAGTAGCCTGCAGGGGTCCGGGGTGGACCAGCCCCAGCATTTT. Protein: CASSLQGSGVDQPQHF.

This clonotype was observed many times. The chain is built from TRBV7-9 and TRBJ1-2; 8 bases match TRBD1. The trim removed 8 bases at V and 3 bases at J, leaving 2 bases unmatched. CDR1 and CDR2 (germline): SEHNR, FQNEAQ (reference sequence). CDR3 length: 12 amino acids. The CDR3 region has the DNA TGTGCCAGCTTGACAGGGGACTATGGCTACACCTTC. This sequence encodes CASLTGDYGYTF. The full variable domain, its missing parts supplied by reference TRBV7-9 and TRBJ1-2, is DTGVSQNPRHKITKRGQNVTFRCDPISEHNRLYWYRQTLGQGPEFLTYFQNEAQLEKSRLLSDRFSAERPKGSFSTLEIQRTEQGDSAMYLCASLTGDYGYTFGSGTRLTVV.

This clonotype has at least ten counts. This CDR3 reads CASSERGQPSGNTIYF. The CDR3 nucleotides are TGTGCCAGCAGTGAGAGGGGACAGCCCTCTGGAAACACCATATATTTT. The V call is TRBV25-1, the J call TRBJ1-3, with 7 nucleotides matching TRBD1. Per germline, CDR1 MGHDK and CDR2 SYGVNS. V was clipped by 3 bases and J by 0 bases; unmatched bases: 5. The CDR3 spans 16 residues.

The rearrangement uses TRBV29-1 and TRBJ1-5; the D gene is possibly TRBD1 (6 bases). The CDR3 sequence is 12 residues long. In germline, CDR1 is SQVTM, CDR2 ANQGSEA. CDR3 sequence reads: CSLSAGDGPQHF. The CDR3 DNA reads as TGCAGTTTATCGGCAGGGGATGGACCCCAGCATTTT.

Ten or more counts support this clonotype. The rearrangement uses TRBV19 and TRBJ1-5, with 8 bases aligning to TRBD1. The CDR3 is made up of 15 amino acids. The V gene's germline CDR1 is LNHDA and CDR2 SQIVND (reference sequence). V shed 5 bases and J 3 bases; nucleotides not matched to a gene: 6. CDR3 bases: TGTGCCAGTAGTCGGACAGGGCTCTTCAATCAGCCCCAGCATTTT. Translation: CASSRTGLFNQPQHF.

V and J are TRBV9 and TRBJ1-2; D might be TRBD1 (5 bases). V shed 4 bases and J shed 7 bases, with 11 bases lying between them. Per the germline V gene, CDR1 is SGDLS and CDR2 is YYNGEE. The CDR3 contains 12 residues. For the CDR3, the DNA is TGTGCCAGCAGCCCGGGGGGAGCTGGCTACACCTTC. Translating gives CASSPGGAGYTF.

The chain combines TRBV25-1 with TRBJ1-1; no clear D gene. V was trimmed by 4 bases and J by 4 bases, leaving 16 bases between them. Germline V gene sequence: CDR1 MGHDK, CDR2 SYGVNS. CDR3 length: 15 amino acids. Here the CDR3 reads CASSACLSLGTEAFF. In nucleotides, the CDR3 is TGTGCCAGCAGTGCTTGTCTCAGTCTAGGCACTGAAGCTTTCTTT.

This clonotype showed up many times. CDR3 region: CSVKDRETYEQYF. Here the CDR3 DNA reads TGCAGCGTTAAGGACAGAGAGACCTACGAGCAGTACTTC. The chain links TRBV29-1 to TRBJ2-7, with D perhaps matching TRBD1 (6 bases). The V gene lost 5 bases and the J gene lost 2 bases, with 13 bases spanning the gap. The CDR3 loop spans 13 amino acids. Looked up from germline, CDR1 is SQVTM and CDR2 is ANQGSEA.

The DNA of the CDR3 is TGTGCCAGCAGCCAAAGGGCTGGAAACACCATATATTTT. The encoded protein is CASSQRAGNTIYF. V is TRBV7-9 and J is TRBJ1-3; D is ambiguous. Germline values: CDR1 SEHNR, CDR2 FQNEAQ (reference sequence). CDR3 length: 13 amino acids. The V end was cut by 5 bases, the J end by 2 bases, with 7 bases between.

This clonotype was seen more than once but under ten times. This CDR3 reads CARERRLYPILVRVGSPLHF. CDR3 nucleotide sequence: TGTGCCAGAGAAAGACGGCTTTACCCGATTTTAGTCCGGGTTGGTTCACCCCTCCACTTT. This rearrangement joins TRBV7-3 to TRBJ1-6, with D hard to call. Germline assignment: CDR1 SGHTA and CDR2 FQGTGA. V lost 9 bases, J lost 9 bases, and 36 bases lay in between. The CDR3 contains 20 residues. Full variable domain (rest looked up from reference TRBV7-3 and TRBJ1-6): GAGVSQTPSNKVTEKGKYVELRCDPISGHTALYWYRQSLGQGPEFLIYFQGTGAADDSGLPNDRFFAVRPEGSVSTLKIQRTERGDSAVYLCARERRLYPILVRVGSPLHFGNGTRLTVT.

This clonotype has at least ten counts. CDR3 in DNA: TGCGCCAGCAGCGTTGGGGACGGGTCACCCCTCCACTTT. It translates to CASSVGDGSPLHF. The chain links TRBV5-1 to TRBJ1-6; possibly TRBD1 for D (5 bases). The CDR3 runs 13 residues. The germline V gene encodes CDR1 SGHRS and CDR2 YFSETQ. V was pared by 4 bases and J by 10 bases, with 12 bases between.

This clonotype was recorded a few times. Likely a read error: the CDR3 ends without its conserved phenylalanine or tryptophan. No DNA is shown, since the ends of the CDR3 on it are uncertain; the CDR3 is the one TCRdb lists. The V and J genes are TRBV25-1 and TRBJ1-3. In germline, CDR1 is MGHDK, CDR2 SYGVNS. Counting both end residues, the CDR3 totals 11 amino acids. CDR3: CASSERASGRP.